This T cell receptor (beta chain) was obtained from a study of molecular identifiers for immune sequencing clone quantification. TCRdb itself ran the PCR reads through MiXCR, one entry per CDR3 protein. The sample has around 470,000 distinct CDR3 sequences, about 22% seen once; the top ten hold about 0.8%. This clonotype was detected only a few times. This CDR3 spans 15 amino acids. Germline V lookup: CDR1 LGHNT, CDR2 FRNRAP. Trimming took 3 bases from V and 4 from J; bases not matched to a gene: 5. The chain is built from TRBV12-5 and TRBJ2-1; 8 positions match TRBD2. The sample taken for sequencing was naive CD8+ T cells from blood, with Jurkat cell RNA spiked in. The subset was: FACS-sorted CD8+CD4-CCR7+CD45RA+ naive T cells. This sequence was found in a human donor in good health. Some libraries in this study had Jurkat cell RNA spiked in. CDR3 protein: CASGLGPSGYNEQFF. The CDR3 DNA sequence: TGTGCTAGTGGTTTAGGGCCTAGCGGGTACAATGAGCAGTTCTTC.